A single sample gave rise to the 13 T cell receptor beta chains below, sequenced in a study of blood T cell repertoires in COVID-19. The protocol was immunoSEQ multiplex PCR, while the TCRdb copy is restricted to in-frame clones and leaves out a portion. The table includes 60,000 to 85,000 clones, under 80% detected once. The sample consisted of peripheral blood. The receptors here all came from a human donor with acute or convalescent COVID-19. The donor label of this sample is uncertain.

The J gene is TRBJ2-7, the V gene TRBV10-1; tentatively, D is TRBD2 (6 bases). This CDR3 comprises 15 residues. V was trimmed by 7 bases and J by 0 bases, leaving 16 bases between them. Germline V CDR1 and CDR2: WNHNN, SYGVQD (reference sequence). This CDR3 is CASKGTGESSYEQYV. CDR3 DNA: TGCGCCAGCAAGGGAACGGGGGAAAGCTCCTACGAGCAGTACGTC.

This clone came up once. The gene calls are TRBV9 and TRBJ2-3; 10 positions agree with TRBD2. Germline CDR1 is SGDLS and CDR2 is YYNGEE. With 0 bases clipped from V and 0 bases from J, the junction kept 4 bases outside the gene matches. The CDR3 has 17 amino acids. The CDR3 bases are TGTGCCAGCAGCGTAGACCCTAGCGGGAGAAGCACAGATACGCAGTATTTT. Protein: CASSVDPSGRSTDTQYF. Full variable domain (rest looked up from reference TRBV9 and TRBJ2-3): DSGVTQTPKHLITATGQRVTLRCSPRSGDLSVYWYQQSLDQGLQFLIQYYNGEERAKGNILERFSAQQFPDLHSELNLSSLELGDSALYFCASSVDPSGRSTDTQYFGPGTRLTVL.

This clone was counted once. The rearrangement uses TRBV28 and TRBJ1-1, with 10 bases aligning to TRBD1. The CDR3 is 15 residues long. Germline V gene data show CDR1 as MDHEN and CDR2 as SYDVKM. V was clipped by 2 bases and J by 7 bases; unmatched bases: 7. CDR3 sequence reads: CASSLEGTGEGEAFF. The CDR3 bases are TGTGCCAGCAGTTTAGAGGGGACAGGGGAGGGTGAAGCTTTCTTT.

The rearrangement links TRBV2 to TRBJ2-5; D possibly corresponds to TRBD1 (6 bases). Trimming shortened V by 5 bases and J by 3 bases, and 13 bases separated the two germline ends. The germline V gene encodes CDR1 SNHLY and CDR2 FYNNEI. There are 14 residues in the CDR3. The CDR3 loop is CASSLRDIEETQYF. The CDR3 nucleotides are TGTGCCAGCAGTCTACGGGACATCGAAGAGACCCAGTACTTC. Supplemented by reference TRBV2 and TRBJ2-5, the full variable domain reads EPEVTQTPSHQVTQMGQEVILRCVPISNHLYFYWYRQILGQKVEFLVSFYNNEISEKSEIFDDQFSVERPDGSNFTLKIRSTKLEDSAMYFCASSLRDIEETQYFGPGTRLLVL.

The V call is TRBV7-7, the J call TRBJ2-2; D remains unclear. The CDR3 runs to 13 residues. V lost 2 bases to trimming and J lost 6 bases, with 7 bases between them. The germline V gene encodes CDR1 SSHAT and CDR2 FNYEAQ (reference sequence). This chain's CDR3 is CASSLSASGELFF. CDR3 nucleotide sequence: TGTGCCAGCAGCTTATCTGCGTCCGGGGAGCTGTTTTTT. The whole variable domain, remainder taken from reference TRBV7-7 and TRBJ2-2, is GAGVSQSPRYKVTKRGQDVTLRCDPISSHATLYWYQQALGQGPEFLTYFNYEAQPDKSGLPSDRFSAERPEGSISTLTIQRTEQRDSAMYRCASSLSASGELFFGEGSRLTVL.

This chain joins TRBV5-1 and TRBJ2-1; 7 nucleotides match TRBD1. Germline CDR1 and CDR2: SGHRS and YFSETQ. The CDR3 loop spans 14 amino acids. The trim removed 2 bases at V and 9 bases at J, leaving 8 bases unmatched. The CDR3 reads CASSLRTGFGEQFF. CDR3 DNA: TGCGCCAGCAGCTTAAGGACAGGTTTTGGTGAGCAGTTCTTC.

The CDR3 reads CASGTGKNVYYGYTF. DNA for the CDR3: TGTGCCAGCGGGACAGGGAAAAATGTTTACTATGGCTACACCTTC. The chain employs TRBV5-6 and TRBJ1-2; 9 bases line up with TRBD1. The V gene end was trimmed by 7 bases and the J gene end by 3 bases; junction bases not matched to a gene: 10. The germline CDR1 and CDR2 sequences are SGHDT and YYEEEE. The CDR3 length is 15 residues.

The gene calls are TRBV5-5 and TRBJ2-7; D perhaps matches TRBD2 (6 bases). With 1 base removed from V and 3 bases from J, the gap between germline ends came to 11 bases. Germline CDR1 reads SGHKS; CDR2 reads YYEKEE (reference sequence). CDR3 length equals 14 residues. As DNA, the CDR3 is TGTGCCAGCAGCTTGACGGGAGCTAACTACGAGCAGTACTTC. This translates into CASSLTGANYEQYF.

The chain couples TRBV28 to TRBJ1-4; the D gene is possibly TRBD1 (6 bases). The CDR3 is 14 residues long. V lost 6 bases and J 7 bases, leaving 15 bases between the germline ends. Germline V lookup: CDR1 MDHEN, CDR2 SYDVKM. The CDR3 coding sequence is TGTGCCAGCAGGCTTTGGGGGCCAACTGAAAAACTGTTTTTT. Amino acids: CASRLWGPTEKLFF.

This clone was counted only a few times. The CDR3 reads CASGPTSGRSGEQFF. The DNA of the CDR3 is TGTGCTAGTGGTCCAACTAGCGGGAGGTCCGGTGAGCAGTTCTTC. The chain couples TRBV12-5 to TRBJ2-1; 12 bases line up with TRBD2. Germline lookup yields CDR1 LGHNT and CDR2 FRNRAP. The CDR3 length is 15 residues. The V and J ends lost 5 bases and 9 bases, in that order; junction bases with no gene match: 8.

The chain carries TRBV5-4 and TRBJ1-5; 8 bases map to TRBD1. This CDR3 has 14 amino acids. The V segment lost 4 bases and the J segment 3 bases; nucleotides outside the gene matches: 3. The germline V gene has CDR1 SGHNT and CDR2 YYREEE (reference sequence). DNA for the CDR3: TGTGCCAGCAGCCGACAGGGGTCCAATCAGCCCCAGCATTTT. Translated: CASSRQGSNQPQHF.

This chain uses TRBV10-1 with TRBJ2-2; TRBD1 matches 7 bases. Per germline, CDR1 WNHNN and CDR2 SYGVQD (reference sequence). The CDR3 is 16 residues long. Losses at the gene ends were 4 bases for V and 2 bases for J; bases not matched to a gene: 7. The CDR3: CASSGPRQGNTGELFF. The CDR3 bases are TGCGCCAGCAGTGGGCCTCGACAGGGAAACACCGGGGAGCTGTTTTTT.

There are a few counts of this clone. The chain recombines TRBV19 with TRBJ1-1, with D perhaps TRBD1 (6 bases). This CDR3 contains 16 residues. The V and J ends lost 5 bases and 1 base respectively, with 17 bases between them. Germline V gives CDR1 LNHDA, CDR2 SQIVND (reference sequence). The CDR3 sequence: CASSPPQGNRNTEAFF. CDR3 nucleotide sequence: TGTGCCAGTAGTCCCCCTCAGGGGAACAGGAACACTGAAGCTTTCTTT.